What follows are 29 T cell receptor beta chains derived from one specimen sequenced in a study of blood T cell repertoires in COVID-19. Profiled with immunoSEQ multiplex PCR; TCRdb holds only in-frame clones, not every one. The sample lists approximately 94,000 clones, around 90% seen once, with around 4% in the top ten. Sequencing input: peripheral blood. The receptors originated from a woman between 45 and 65 years old in a cohort sampled during active COVID-19.

The chain combines TRBV3-1 (or the pseudogene TRBV3-2) with TRBJ1-6; 7 bases line up with TRBD1. The CDR3 runs 14 residues. The V segment lost 0 bases and the J segment 10 bases; nucleotides outside the gene matches: 3. Germline V gene lookup returns CDR1 LGHDT and CDR2 YNNKEL (reference sequence). The CDR3 reads CASSQEGGGSPLHF. The DNA of the CDR3 is TGTGCCAGCAGCCAAGAAGGGGGCGGATCACCCCTCCACTTT.

V and J are TRBV12-5 and TRBJ1-2, with 10 bases identical to TRBD1. The V and J ends lost 6 bases and 2 bases, in that order; junction bases with no gene match: 15. The CDR3 runs to 18 residues. From germline, CDR1 is LGHNT and CDR2 FRNRAP. CDR3 coding DNA: TGTGCTAGTGGCCAAAGAGAGACAGGGGGCGACTCAAACTATGGCTACACCTTC. It specifies CASGQRETGGDSNYGYTF.

The chain has TRBV5-1 and TRBJ2-3, with D unclear. CDR3 length: 13 amino acids. From germline, CDR1 is SGHRS and CDR2 YFSETQ. Trimming removed 2 bases from V and 4 bases from J, with 8 bases in between. The CDR3 DNA reads TGCGCCAGCAGCTTACTTGAGGCAGATACGCAGTATTTT. The encoded protein is CASSLLEADTQYF.

CDR3 sequence: CASSLRGGNQPQHF. For the CDR3, the DNA is TGTGCCAGCAGTTTAAGGGGTGGCAATCAGCCCCAGCATTTT. V gene TRBV28 combines with J gene TRBJ1-5; maybe TRBD1 (5 bases). The V and J ends lost 2 bases and 2 bases respectively, with 7 bases between them. The germline gives CDR1 MDHEN, CDR2 SYDVKM. The CDR3 contains 14 residues.

This chain links TRBV30 with TRBJ2-1; tentatively, D is TRBD2 (5 bases). Germline loops: CDR1 GTSNPN, CDR2 SVGIG (reference sequence). Trimming stripped 1 base from V and 10 bases from J, with 11 bases between. The CDR3 consists of 12 residues. The CDR3 spells CAWSASGVEQFF. The CDR3, as DNA: TGTGCCTGGAGTGCCTCCGGGGTGGAGCAGTTCTTC. The whole variable domain, filled in from reference TRBV30 and TRBJ2-1, reads SQTIHQWPATLVQPVGSPLSLECTVEGTSNPNLYWYRQAAGRGLQLLFYSVGIGQISSEVPQNLSASRPQDRQFILSSKKLLLSDSGFYLCAWSASGVEQFFGPGTRLTVL.

The CDR3 loop is CASSFDTTTNTEAFF. CDR3 sequence (DNA): TGTGCCAGCAGCTTTGACACAACCACGAACACTGAAGCTTTCTTT. The chain recombines TRBV7-9 with TRBJ1-1; D call uncertain. CDR3 length: 15 residues. CDR1 is SEHNR and CDR2 is FQNEAQ in the germline V gene (reference sequence). V lost 3 bases and J lost 1, with 12 bases in between.

There are a few counts of this clone. The J gene is TRBJ1-6, the V gene TRBV6-4; D call uncertain. Trimming cost V 5 bases and J 0 bases, with 8 bases left between them. The CDR3 runs 15 residues. Germline CDR1 is MRHNA and CDR2 is SNTAGT. CDR3 coding DNA: TGTGCCAGCAGTAGATCGAGCTCCTATAATTCACCCCTCCACTTT. This translates into CASSRSSSYNSPLHF.

The chain uses TRBV4-2 and TRBJ2-5, with 16 bases lining up with TRBD2. The CDR3 contains 19 residues. J gave up 2 bases and V 1 base, and 7 bases lay outside the gene matches. Per the germline V gene, CDR1 is LGHNA and CDR2 is YNFKEQ. The CDR3 region is CASSQAGTSGGAVQETQYF. CDR3 in DNA: TGTGCCAGCAGCCAAGCAGGGACTAGCGGGGGGGCCGTACAAGAGACCCAGTACTTC.

This sequence joins TRBV27 and TRBJ1-1, with 8 bases lining up with TRBD1. The CDR3 consists of 15 residues. After removal of 4 bases from V and 1 base from J, the junction contained 5 bases not matched to a gene. Germline CDR1 and CDR2: MNHEY and SMNVEV (reference sequence). The CDR3 sequence is CASSSADRANTEAFF. In DNA, the CDR3 is TGTGCCAGCAGTTCGGCGGACAGGGCGAACACTGAAGCTTTCTTT.

The genes are TRBV18 and TRBJ2-7; 9 positions match TRBD1. This CDR3 contains 17 residues. Germline V lookup: CDR1 KGHSH, CDR2 LQKENI. With 3 bases clipped from V and 2 bases from J, the junction kept 11 bases outside the gene matches. The CDR3 bases are TGTGCCAGCTCACCGAGGGCTGGACAGGGGACGACCTACGAGCAGTACTTC. Protein product: CASSPRAGQGTTYEQYF.

V and J are TRBV5-6 and TRBJ2-5; possible D gene TRBD1, 5 bases. The V end lost 5 bases, the J end lost 0 bases, and 14 bases lay between the germline ends. There are 15 residues in the CDR3. Germline V lookup: CDR1 SGHDT, CDR2 YYEEEE. This CDR3 is CASRHYRIYQETQYF. The CDR3 nucleotides are TGTGCCAGCAGACACTACAGGATTTACCAAGAGACCCAGTACTTC.

The chain joins TRBV6-5 to TRBJ1-2; possibly TRBD1 for D (5 bases). The V gene's germline CDR1 is MNHEY and CDR2 SVGAGI. The CDR3 loop spans 14 amino acids. V lost 3 bases and J lost 3, with 11 bases in between. The CDR3 region is CASSYGGVHYGYTF. CDR3 bases: TGTGCCAGCAGTTATGGGGGGGTTCACTATGGCTACACCTTC.

V is TRBV12-3 or TRBV12-4 and J is TRBJ1-2, with D tentatively TRBD1 (5 bases). CDR3 length equals 13 residues. V dropped 3 bases and J dropped 5 bases, with 10 bases sitting between them. The DNA for the CDR3 is TGTGCCAGCAGTTTGGCAGGGATATATGGCTACACCTTC. It specifies CASSLAGIYGYTF.

The V gene is TRBV2, the J gene TRBJ2-2; a weak D match, TRBD1 (5 bases). The V end was cut by 6 bases, the J end by 6 bases, with 11 bases between. CDR1 SNHLY and CDR2 FYNNEI come from the germline V gene. The CDR3 contains 13 residues. The CDR3: CASRTDRSGELFF. CDR3 sequence (DNA): TGTGCCAGCAGGACAGATCGGTCCGGGGAGCTGTTTTTT.

J is TRBJ1-2 and V is TRBV5-8; TRBD1 aligns across 7 bases. The length of the CDR3 is 14 residues. The V gene's germline CDR1 is SGHTS and CDR2 YDEGEE. V lost 3 bases, J lost 2 bases, and 4 bases stayed unmatched. CDR3 coding DNA: TGTGCCAGCAGCTGGGGGACAGCAAACTATGGCTACACCTTC. Its protein is CASSWGTANYGYTF.

The table lists this clone with a few counts. This sequence joins TRBV30 and TRBJ1-1; 9 nucleotides line up with TRBD1. CDR3 length: 12 residues. Trimming at V came to 2 bases and at J to 11 bases, leaving 6 bases not matched to a gene. Per the germline V gene, CDR1 is GTSNPN and CDR2 is SVGIG (reference sequence). CDR3 sequence (DNA): TGTGCCTGGAGTCCAGGGACAGGGTACGCTTTCTTT. Protein sequence: CAWSPGTGYAFF.

J is TRBJ2-1 and V is TRBV4-1, with 11 bases aligning to TRBD2. The CDR3 is 16 amino acids. Unmatched junction bases numbered 5, after V lost 4 bases and J lost 3 bases. Germline V CDR1 and CDR2: MGHRA, YSYEKL. The CDR3 nucleotides read TGCGCCAGCAGCCTCCTGGGGACTAGCGGCTACAATGAGCAGTTCTTC. It translates to CASSLLGTSGYNEQFF.

This chain uses TRBV27 with TRBJ1-1; no clear D gene. The V end was cut by 3 bases, the J end by 1 base, with 15 bases between. Germline lookup yields CDR1 MNHEY and CDR2 SMNVEV (reference sequence). This CDR3 is 16 amino acids long. CDR3 loop: CASSFVGRSTNTEAFF. The CDR3 DNA reads TGTGCCAGCAGTTTTGTTGGGAGGTCTACGAACACTGAAGCTTTCTTT.

This clone was observed a single time. The J gene is TRBJ2-1, the V gene TRBV5-1; 9 bases align to TRBD1. With V trimmed by 4 bases and J by 7 bases, 12 bases remained unmatched. CDR3 size: 16 residues. The germline V gene has CDR1 SGHRS and CDR2 YFSETQ. This CDR3 is CASSPGLGQGWNEQFF. The CDR3 nucleotides read TGCGCCAGCAGCCCCGGGCTGGGACAGGGTTGGAATGAGCAGTTCTTC.

This chain joins TRBV4-2 and TRBJ2-7, with D possibly TRBD1 on 7 matching bases. Trimming left V 0 bases short and J 5 bases short, with 14 bases between. The CDR3 is 15 amino acids. CDR1 LGHNA and CDR2 YNFKEQ come from the germline V gene. The CDR3 region is CASSQEPGGFDEQYF. For the CDR3, the DNA is TGTGCCAGCAGCCAAGAACCAGGGGGGTTCGACGAGCAGTACTTC.

The chain uses TRBV15 and TRBJ1-5, with unresolved D. There are 15 residues in the CDR3. V lost 3 bases and J lost 0, with 9 bases in between. Germline loops: CDR1 LNHNV, CDR2 YYDKDF (reference sequence). As DNA, the CDR3 is TGTGCCACCAGCAGTTACGGGGTTAGCAATCAGCCCCAGCATTTT. It encodes CATSSYGVSNQPQHF.

The V and J genes are TRBV3-1 (or the pseudogene TRBV3-2) and TRBJ2-2; 10 bases are shared with TRBD1. Trimming removed 4 bases from V and 1 base from J; junction bases left unmatched: 9. The CDR3 has 18 residues. Germline CDR1 is LGHDT and CDR2 is YNNKEL (reference sequence). Here the CDR3 DNA reads TGTGCCAGCAGCCCAATTGCGGGACAGGGGTTGAACACCGGGGAGCTGTTTTTT. This gives the protein CASSPIAGQGLNTGELFF.

The sample holds one count of this clone. The chain recombines TRBV3-1 (or the pseudogene TRBV3-2) with TRBJ2-5; 7 nucleotides align to TRBD2. Germline assignment: CDR1 LGHDT and CDR2 YNNKEL (reference sequence). CDR3 length: 16 amino acids. V gave up 0 bases and J gave up 2 bases; unmatched junction bases: 6. CDR3 nucleotides: TGTGCCAGCAGCCAAGATTGGGCCGGGGGGCAAGAGACCCAGTACTTC. As protein: CASSQDWAGGQETQYF.

Worth noting for this clone: One end of the junction varies from germline; a read error may be responsible. The chain combines TRBV6-6 with TRBJ2-4; TRBD2 might be the D (5 bases). The CDR3 length is 13 residues. The germline V gene encodes CDR1 MNHNY and CDR2 SVGAGI (reference sequence). The CDR3 loop reads CASSYGAAGQRDF. The CDR3 nucleotides read TGTGCCAGCAGTTACGGTGCGGCAGGCCAGAGGGACTTC.

This sequence joins TRBV19 and TRBJ2-1; D remains unclear. This CDR3 region has 17 residues. Looked up from germline, CDR1 is LNHDA and CDR2 is SQIVND (reference sequence). Trimming shortened V by 3 bases and J by 0 bases, and 15 bases separated the two germline ends. CDR3 in DNA: TGTGCCAGTAGTATTCTCCCCACCGAGAGCTCCTACAATGAGCAGTTCTTC. Protein: CASSILPTESSYNEQFF.

The rearrangement links TRBV10-3 to TRBJ1-1; no firm D call. Germline V lookup: CDR1 ENHRY, CDR2 SYGVKD. The CDR3 runs 12 residues. Trimming stripped 8 bases from V and 4 bases from J, with 11 bases between. CDR3 region: CAIGELGTEAFF. As DNA, the CDR3 is TGTGCCATCGGGGAGCTGGGCACTGAAGCTTTCTTT.

The gene calls are TRBV3-1 (or the pseudogene TRBV3-2) and TRBJ2-5, with a possible D match to TRBD1 (5 bases). V was cut by 1 base and J by 2 bases, with 8 bases left in between. CDR3 length: 14 amino acids. The V gene's germline CDR1 is LGHDT and CDR2 YNNKEL (reference sequence). Here the CDR3 reads CASSQAGHQETQYF. CDR3 DNA sequence: TGTGCCAGCAGCCAAGCCGGACATCAAGAGACCCAGTACTTC.

The CDR3 DNA sequence: TGTGCCAGCAGTTACGTTATGAACACTGAAGCTTTCTTT. Translating gives CASSYVMNTEAFF. This chain uses TRBV6-6 with TRBJ1-1; no clear D gene. The CDR3 runs 13 residues. Per germline, CDR1 MNHNY and CDR2 SVGAGI (reference sequence). Trimming stripped 2 bases from V and 0 bases from J, with 4 bases between.

This clone has only one observation. The genes are TRBV7-9 and TRBJ1-5; unclear D gene. In germline, CDR1 is SEHNR, CDR2 FQNEAQ (reference sequence). V dropped 0 bases and J dropped 0 bases, with 6 bases sitting between them. The CDR3 totals 15 residues. CDR3 loop: CASSLARDSNQPQHF. The CDR3 DNA is TGTGCCAGCAGCTTAGCTCGGGATAGCAATCAGCCCCAGCATTTT.